Listed below are T cell receptor beta chains from one sample, sequenced in a study of beta chain features in type 1 diabetes. The assay was immunoSEQ multiplex PCR, and TCRdb's table has in-frame clones only and misses some. The sample has 120,000 to 150,000 clones, about 44% seen once. Input material: Tregs from blood. These receptors all stem from a man aged 18-30 years in good health. Both conserved end residues are part of each CDR3. Fields, in order: D gene, J gene, V gene, clone size, CDR3 DNA, CDR3 protein. The D gene is left open where the match is weak. Clone size is given for some rows only: seen once, a few or many times, or a class if the clone is expanded.

- TRBJ2-1 TRBV10-3 - TGTGCCATCAGTGAAGGGGTAAATGAGCAGTTCTTC CAISEGVNEQFF
- TRBJ2-2 TRBV6-6 - TGTGCCAGCAGTTACTACGGCGGGAACACCGGGGAGCTGTTTTTT CASSYYGGNTGELFF
- TRBJ2-7 TRBV27 few TGTGCCACCAAACTGCAGGGTGCCTACGAGCAGTACTTC CATKLQGAYEQYF
TRBD2 TRBJ2-7 TRBV7-2 - TGTGCCAGCAGCTTAGATGCAGCGGGGGGGGCGCAGTACTTC CASSLDAAGGAQYF
- TRBJ1-4 TRBV5-4 - TGTGCCAGCAGCACCTTTTTCAGTGAAAAACTGTTTTTT CASSTFFSEKLFF
- TRBJ2-1 TRBV25-1 - TGTGCCAGCAGCTTTGAAGGGGGTCGCCCCTGGGAGCAGTTCTTC CASSFEGGRPWEQFF
- TRBJ1-4 TRBV5-1 - TGCGCCAGCAGCTTGGCCAGGGGTGAAAAACTGTTTTTT CASSLARGEKLFF
TRBD1 TRBJ1-1 TRBV7-2 few TGTGCCAGCAGCTCCCGGGGCAGGGGGCAGTGGAACACTGAAGCTTTCTTT CASSSRGRGQWNTEAFF
TRBD2 TRBJ2-1 TRBV4-1 - TGCGCCAGCAGCCAAGGGGGAGGGCCCTACAATGAGCAGTTCTTC CASSQGGGPYNEQFF
- TRBJ2-7 TRBV29-1 - TGCAGCGTTGAGTCCCAGGGATACGAGCAGTACTTC CSVESQGYEQYF
TRBD1 TRBJ2-5 TRBV10-3 - TGTGCCATCAGTCCAACACAGGGGGCCGGGGAGACCCAGTACTTC CAISPTQGAGETQYF
- TRBJ2-1 TRBV6-1 - TGTGCCAGCACACGACTAGGGAGATACAATGAGCAGTTCTTC CASTRLGRYNEQFF
- TRBJ2-7 TRBV7-8 few TGTGCCAGCAGCTTAGAAACCAGGGCGGCCTACGAGCAGTACTTC CASSLETRAAYEQYF
TRBD1 TRBJ1-2 TRBV7-2 - TGTGCCAGCAGCGAACAGGGGATCTATGGCTACACCTTC CASSEQGIYGYTF
TRBD1 TRBJ2-1 TRBV7-2 - TGTGCCAGCAGCCTAGGGACAGGTACCTACAATGAGCAGTTCTTC CASSLGTGTYNEQFF
TRBD2 TRBJ2-1 TRBV28 - TGTGCCAGCAGTTTTAAACGCGGGGGTCGGCCCCACTACAATGAGCAGTTCTTC CASSFKRGGRPHYNEQFF
- TRBJ1-5 TRBV6-6 - TGTGCCAGCAGCCACAGGGATCTAGGCAATCAGCCCCAGCATTTT CASSHRDLGNQPQHF
TRBD2 TRBJ2-7 TRBV7-6 - TGTGCCAGCAGCTTTAGTAGCGGGGGCACCTACGAGCAGTACTTC CASSFSSGGTYEQYF
TRBD1 TRBJ1-1 TRBV18 few TGTGCCAGCTCACCACCAGCGCAGGGGGGAGCTTTCTTT CASSPPAQGGAFF
- TRBJ2-5 TRBV5-1 - TGCGCCAGCAGCTTGGCCTCGGAGACCCAGTACTTC CASSLASETQYF